In its sample, the clone carrying this T cell receptor (beta chain) was seen many times. Its cognate antigen is unknown. This sample was taken from a study of CD8 T cells in ankylosing spondylitis. Libraries of TCR beta came from quantitative 5'-RACE with molecular barcodes. TCRdb ran MiXCR on the 5' RACE reads and lists one entry per CDR3 protein. Among around 99,000 distinct CDR3 sequences, around 9.4% were seen once, and the ten largest hold 4% to 5.5%. V gave up 0 bases and J gave up 0 bases, with 9 bases separating them. CDR1 and CDR2 (germline): MGHRA, YSYEKL. This CDR3 is built from 17 residues. Findings of the study overall: Prior work had noted some motif variants in reactive arthritis blood and synovial fluid.

This TCR was recovered from a male donor with ankylosing spondylitis or in good health (not recorded which). The specimen was blood, either unsorted or a sorted T cell fraction (not recorded which). This rearrangement joins TRBV4-1 to TRBJ2-6; no clear D gene. This chain's CDR3 is CASSQDDGYSGANVLTF. The CDR3 DNA reads TGCGCCAGCAGCCAAGATGACGGCTACTCTGGGGCCAACGTCCTGACTTTC.